This T cell receptor beta chain was identified during a study of blood T cell repertoires in COVID-19. The overall study: The cDNA or gDNA used as material had been derived from T cells, B-cell-depleted T cells, or PBMCs.

V was clipped by 8 bases and J by 1 base; unmatched bases: 4. This CDR3 is 14 amino acids long. In germline, CDR1 is SNHLY, CDR2 FYNNEI. Sequencing used immunoSEQ multiplex PCR; TCRdb keeps in-frame clones, though not all of them. The sample has about 220,000 clones, approximately 90% seen once. Donors were grouped by their self-reported clinical history. Recovered status in Cohort 3 required two negative PCRs, clearance, or symptom resolution. The genes are TRBV2 and TRBJ2-2; 7 bases agree with TRBD1. The TCR was taken from a woman between 25 and 40 years old who had recovered from COVID-19. The sample consisted of PBMCs or T cells enriched from blood (not recorded which). CDR3: CASRRQGNTGELFF. CDR3 nucleotide sequence: TGTGCCAGCCGGAGACAGGGGAACACCGGGGAGCTGTTTTTT.